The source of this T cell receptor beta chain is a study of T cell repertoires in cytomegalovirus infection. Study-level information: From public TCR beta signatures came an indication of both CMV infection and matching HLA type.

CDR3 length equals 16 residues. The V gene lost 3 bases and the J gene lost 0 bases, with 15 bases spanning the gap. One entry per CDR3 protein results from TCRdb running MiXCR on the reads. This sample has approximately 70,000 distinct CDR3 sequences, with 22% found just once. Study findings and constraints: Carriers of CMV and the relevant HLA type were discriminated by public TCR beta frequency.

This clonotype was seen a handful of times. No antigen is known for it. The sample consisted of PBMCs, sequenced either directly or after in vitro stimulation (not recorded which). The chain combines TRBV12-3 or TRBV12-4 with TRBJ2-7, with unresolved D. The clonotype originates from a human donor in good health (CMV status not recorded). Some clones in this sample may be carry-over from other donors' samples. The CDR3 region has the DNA TGTGCCAGCAGTTTCCTCCCAACACGACGCTCCTACGAGCAGTACTTC. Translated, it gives CASSFLPTRRSYEQYF.